This T cell receptor (beta chain) was captured in a study of blood T cell repertoires in COVID-19. Turning to the study itself: Sites in the United States, Italy and Spain provided acute and convalescent COVID-19 samples.

The CDR3 contains 13 residues. Germline V lookup: CDR1 SNHLY, CDR2 FYNNEI. The V gene lost 8 bases and the J gene lost 3 bases, with 11 bases spanning the gap. The data were produced by immunoSEQ multiplex PCR, yet TCRdb's version contains in-frame clones alone and is incomplete. The sample holds approximately 80,000 clones, over 75% seen once. On this clone: This same CDR3 is encoded by further DNA sequences in the sample.

This clonotype originated in a woman in her seventies with acute or convalescent COVID-19. This chain uses TRBV2 with TRBJ1-5; TRBD1 might be the D (6 bases). Sequencing was carried out using peripheral blood. CDR3 DNA sequence: TGTGCCAGCTCCCGGGACAACAATCAGCCCCAGCATTTT. Encoded protein: CASSRDNNQPQHF.